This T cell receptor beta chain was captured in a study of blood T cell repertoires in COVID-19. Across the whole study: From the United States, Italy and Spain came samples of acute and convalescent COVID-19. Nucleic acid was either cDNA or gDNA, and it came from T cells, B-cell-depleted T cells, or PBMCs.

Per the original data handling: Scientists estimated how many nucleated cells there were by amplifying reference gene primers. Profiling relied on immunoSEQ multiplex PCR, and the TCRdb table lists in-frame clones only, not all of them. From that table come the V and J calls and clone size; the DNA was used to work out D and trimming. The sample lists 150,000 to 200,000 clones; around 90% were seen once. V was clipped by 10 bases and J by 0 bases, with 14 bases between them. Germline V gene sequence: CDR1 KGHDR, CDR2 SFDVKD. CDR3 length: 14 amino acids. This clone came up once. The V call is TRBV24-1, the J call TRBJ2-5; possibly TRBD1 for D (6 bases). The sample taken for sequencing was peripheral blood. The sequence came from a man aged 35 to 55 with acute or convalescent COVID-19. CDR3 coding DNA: TGTGCCACAGCCGGGACAATGAACCAAGAGACCCAGTACTTC. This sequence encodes CATAGTMNQETQYF.